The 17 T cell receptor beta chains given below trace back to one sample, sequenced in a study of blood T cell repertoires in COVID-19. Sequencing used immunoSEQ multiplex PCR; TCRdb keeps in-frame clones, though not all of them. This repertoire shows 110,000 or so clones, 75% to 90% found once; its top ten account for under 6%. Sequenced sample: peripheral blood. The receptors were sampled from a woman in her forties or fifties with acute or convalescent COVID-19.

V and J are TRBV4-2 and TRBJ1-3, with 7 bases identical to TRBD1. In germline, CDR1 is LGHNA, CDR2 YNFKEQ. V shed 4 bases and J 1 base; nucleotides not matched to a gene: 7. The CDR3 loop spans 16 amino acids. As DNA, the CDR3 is TGTGCCAGCAGCCCCCGGGAACAGGGGTCTGGAAACACCATATATTTT. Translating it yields CASSPREQGSGNTIYF.

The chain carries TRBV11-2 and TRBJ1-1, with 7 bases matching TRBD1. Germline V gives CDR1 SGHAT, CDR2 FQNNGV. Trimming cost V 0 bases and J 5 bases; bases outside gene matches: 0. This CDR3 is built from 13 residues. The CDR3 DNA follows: TGTGCCAGCAGCTTAGAGACAGGGACTGAAGCTTTCTTT. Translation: CASSLETGTEAFF.

For the CDR3, the DNA is TGTGCCAGCAGTGCAGACAGGGGCACCGGGGAGCTGTTTTTT. It yields the protein CASSADRGTGELFF. The chain is built from TRBV2 and TRBJ2-2; 8 bases line up with TRBD1. This CDR3 is built from 14 residues. V lost 4 bases, J lost 4 bases, and 2 bases stayed unmatched. Germline lookup yields CDR1 SNHLY and CDR2 FYNNEI. Complete variable domain (other parts from reference TRBV2 and TRBJ2-2): EPEVTQTPSHQVTQMGQEVILRCVPISNHLYFYWYRQILGQKVEFLVSFYNNEISEKSEIFDDQFSVERPDGSNFTLKIRSTKLEDSAMYFCASSADRGTGELFFGEGSRLTVL.

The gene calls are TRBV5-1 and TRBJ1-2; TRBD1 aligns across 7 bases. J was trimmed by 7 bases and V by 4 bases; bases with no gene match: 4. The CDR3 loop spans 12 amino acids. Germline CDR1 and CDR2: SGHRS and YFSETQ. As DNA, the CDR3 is TGCGCCAGCAGCCCGGACAGGTTTGGCTACACCTTC. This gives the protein CASSPDRFGYTF.

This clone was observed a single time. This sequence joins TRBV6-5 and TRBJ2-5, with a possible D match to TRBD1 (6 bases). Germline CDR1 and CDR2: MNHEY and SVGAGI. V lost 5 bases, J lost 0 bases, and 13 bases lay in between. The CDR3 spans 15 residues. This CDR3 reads CASSPGHRYQETQYF. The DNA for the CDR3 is TGTGCCAGCAGTCCGGGACACAGGTACCAAGAGACCCAGTACTTC.

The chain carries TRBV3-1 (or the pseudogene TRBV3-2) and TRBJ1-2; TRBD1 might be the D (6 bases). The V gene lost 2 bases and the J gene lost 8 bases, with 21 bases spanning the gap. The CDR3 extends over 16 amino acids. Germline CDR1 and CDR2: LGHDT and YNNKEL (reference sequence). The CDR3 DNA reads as TGTGCCAGCAGCCAATTAATTATACAGGGCTTGAGCGGCTACACCTTC. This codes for CASSQLIIQGLSGYTF.

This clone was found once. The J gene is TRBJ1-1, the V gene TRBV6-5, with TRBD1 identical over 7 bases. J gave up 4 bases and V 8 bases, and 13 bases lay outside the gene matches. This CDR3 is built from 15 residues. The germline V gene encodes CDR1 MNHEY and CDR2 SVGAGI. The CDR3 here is CASGSQGGYGTEAFF. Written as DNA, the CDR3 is TGTGCCAGCGGCTCTCAGGGGGGCTACGGCACTGAAGCTTTCTTT.

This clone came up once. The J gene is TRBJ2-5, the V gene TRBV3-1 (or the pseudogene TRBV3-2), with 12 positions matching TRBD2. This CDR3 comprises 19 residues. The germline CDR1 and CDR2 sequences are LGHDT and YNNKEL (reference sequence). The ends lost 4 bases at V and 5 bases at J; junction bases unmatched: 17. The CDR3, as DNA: TGTGCCAGCAGCCCGAAGTATCCGGGACTAGCGGGTCCCGAGGAGACCCAGTACTTC. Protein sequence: CASSPKYPGLAGPEETQYF.

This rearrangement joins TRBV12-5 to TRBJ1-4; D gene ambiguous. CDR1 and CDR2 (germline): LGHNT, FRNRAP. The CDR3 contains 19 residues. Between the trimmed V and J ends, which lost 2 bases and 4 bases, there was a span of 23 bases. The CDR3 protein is CASGLIHPGHPGGNEKLFF. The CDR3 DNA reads TGTGCTAGTGGTTTGATACATCCGGGTCACCCTGGAGGTAATGAAAAACTGTTTTTT.

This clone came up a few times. CDR3 bases: TGCAGCGTTGCTGGGGGCGACGGCACTGAAGCTTTCTTT. Translation: CSVAGGDGTEAFF. The J gene is TRBJ1-1, the V gene TRBV29-1; D is perhaps TRBD1 (6 bases). CDR1 is SQVTM and CDR2 is ANQGSEA in the germline V gene. The CDR3 covers 13 residues. Trimming left V 4 bases short and J 4 bases short, with 13 bases between.

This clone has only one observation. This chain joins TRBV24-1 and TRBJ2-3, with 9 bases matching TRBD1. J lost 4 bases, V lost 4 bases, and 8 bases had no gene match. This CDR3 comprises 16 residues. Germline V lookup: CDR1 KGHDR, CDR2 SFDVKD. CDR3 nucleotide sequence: TGTGCCACCAGTGAACCCACAGGGGGCTTCGCAGATACGCAGTATTTT. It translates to CATSEPTGGFADTQYF.

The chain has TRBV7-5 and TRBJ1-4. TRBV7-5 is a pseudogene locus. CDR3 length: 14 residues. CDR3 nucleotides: TGTGTCAGAAGCTTCCGGGTTGAGTGCGAAAAACTGTTTTTT. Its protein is CVRSFRVECEKLFF.

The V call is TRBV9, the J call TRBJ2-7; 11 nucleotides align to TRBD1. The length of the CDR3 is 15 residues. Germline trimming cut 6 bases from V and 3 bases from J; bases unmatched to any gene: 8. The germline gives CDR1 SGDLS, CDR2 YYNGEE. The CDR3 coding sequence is TGTGCCAGCACCCCCACCGGGACAGGGGGCTACGAGCAGTACTTC. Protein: CASTPTGTGGYEQYF.

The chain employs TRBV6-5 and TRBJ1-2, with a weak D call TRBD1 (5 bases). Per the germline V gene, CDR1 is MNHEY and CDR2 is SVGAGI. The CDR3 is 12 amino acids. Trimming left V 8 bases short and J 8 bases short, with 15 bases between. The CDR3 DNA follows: TGTGCCAGCGGGAGGGGCGGACGGGGCTACACCTTC. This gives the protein CASGRGGRGYTF.

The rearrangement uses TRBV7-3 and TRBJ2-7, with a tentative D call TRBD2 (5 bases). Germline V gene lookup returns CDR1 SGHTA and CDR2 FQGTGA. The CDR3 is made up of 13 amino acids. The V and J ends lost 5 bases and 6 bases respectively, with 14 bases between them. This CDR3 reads CASSQGSGSEQYF. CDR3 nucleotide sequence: TGTGCCAGCAGCCAAGGGTCGGGGAGCGAGCAGTACTTC.

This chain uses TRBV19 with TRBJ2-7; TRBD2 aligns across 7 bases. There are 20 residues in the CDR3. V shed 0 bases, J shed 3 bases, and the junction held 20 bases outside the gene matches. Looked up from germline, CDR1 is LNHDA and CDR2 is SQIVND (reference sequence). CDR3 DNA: TGTGCCAGTAGTATAGATACTACGGGGGGTAGGGCGGGAGAAGTCTACGAGCAGTACTTC. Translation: CASSIDTTGGRAGEVYEQYF.

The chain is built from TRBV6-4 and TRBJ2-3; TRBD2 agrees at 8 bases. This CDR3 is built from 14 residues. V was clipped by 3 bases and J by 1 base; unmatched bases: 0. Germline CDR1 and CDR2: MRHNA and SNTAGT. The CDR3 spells CASSERGGTDTQYF. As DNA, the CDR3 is TGTGCCAGCAGTGAGCGGGGGGGCACAGATACGCAGTATTTT.